This T cell receptor beta chain was recorded in a study of cytomegalovirus exposure and HLA in healthy donors. The PCR had 60 Vbeta and 13 Jbeta primers. TCRdb's copy holds only in-frame clones and misses some; the assay was immunoSEQ multiplex PCR. The sample records 250,000 to 350,000 clones, 75% to 85% being singletons. As concerns this clone: Its antigen is currently unknown.

Study-level points and caveats: There were 150 to 200 TCR beta chains listed as cytomegalovirus-associated.

V dropped 0 bases and J dropped 9 bases, with 15 bases sitting between them. This CDR3 is built from 15 residues. CDR1 MNHEY and CDR2 SVGAGI come from the germline V gene. The receptor comes from a girl aged 2-10 years in good health and CMV-seronegative. The V call is TRBV6-5, the J call TRBJ2-1, with D maybe TRBD2 (6 bases). Specimen: PBMCs. In DNA form, the CDR3 reads TGTGCCAGCAGTTACTCACCCGGGACTTGGAGTGAGCAGTTCTTC. Its protein product is CASSYSPGTWSEQFF.